This T cell receptor (beta chain) was captured in a study of regulatory T cells in long-lasting Graves disease. Described time point: newly diagnosed GD, antithyroid drugs for less than 3 months. From RNA extracted from PBMCs, the TCR library was made. American Thyroid Association guidelines were used to diagnose Graves' disease. Arm-PCR with iRepertoire HTBI primers amplified the CDR3 regions for these TCR beta libraries. In the original processing: Throughout the samples, researchers identified some 62 TRBV and approximately 13 TRBJ segments. Via MiXCR, TCRdb re-called the multiplex PCR reads, giving one row per CDR3 protein. TCRdb, rather than the study authors, made the V and J calls. The sample carries hundreds of thousands of distinct CDR3 sequences, approximately 16% recorded once. The CDR3 runs to 15 residues. V was pared by 4 bases and J by 2 bases, with 7 bases of the junction left unmatched.

This clonotype was seen many times. This sample also appeared in a second study, on T cells in Graves' hyperthyroidism and ophthalmopathy.

The source is a woman in her thirties or forties with Graves disease. Material: peripheral blood mononuclear cells (PBMCs), obtained at new diagnosis, from a patient treated with antithyroid drugs. The rearrangement uses TRBV12-3 or TRBV12-4 and TRBJ2-7; the match to TRBD2 covers 8 bases. The CDR3 sequence is CASSSGGLGAYEQYF. The CDR3 coding sequence is TGTGCCAGCAGTTCTGGGGGACTAGGGGCCTACGAGCAGTACTTC.